The 3 T cell receptor beta chains presented below share a single source sample, sequenced in a study of T cell responses to AZD1222 COVID-19 vaccine. Clones were sequenced by immunoSEQ multiplex PCR, and TCRdb holds only the in-frame ones, with some missing. The sample gives roughly 120,000 clones, around 87% of which show up once; about 4% is in the top ten. Sequencing was performed on peripheral blood, taken 28 days after the second AZD1222 dose. These receptors were obtained from an adult who received the AZD1222 COVID-19 vaccine.

V and J are TRBV30 and TRBJ2-3, with 14 bases fitting TRBD2. CDR1 and CDR2 (germline): GTSNPN, SVGIG (reference sequence). The CDR3 length is 17 residues. V lost 3 bases and J lost 3; bases outside the gene matches: 8. DNA of the CDR3: TGTGCCTGGAGGCGGACTGGACTAGCGGGGGGTACAGATACGCAGTATTTT. Its protein is CAWRRTGLAGGTDTQYF.

The V and J genes are TRBV7-9 and TRBJ1-2, with 8 bases that match TRBD1. The CDR3 loop spans 16 amino acids. The V gene's germline CDR1 is SEHNR and CDR2 FQNEAQ (reference sequence). V was pared by 3 bases and J by 3 bases, with 9 bases of the junction left unmatched. The CDR3 DNA follows: TGTGCCAGCAGCTTGAGTAGGACAGGGATTTACTATGGCTACACCTTC. Encoded protein: CASSLSRTGIYYGYTF.

V gene TRBV7-3 combines with J gene TRBJ1-1; D might be TRBD1 (5 bases). V was clipped by 0 bases and J by 7 bases, with 12 bases between them. From germline, CDR1 is SGHTA and CDR2 FQGTGA. The CDR3 length is 14 residues. CDR3 sequence: CASSLTHQGNEAFF. DNA of the CDR3: TGTGCCAGCAGCTTAACGCATCAGGGAAATGAAGCTTTCTTT.